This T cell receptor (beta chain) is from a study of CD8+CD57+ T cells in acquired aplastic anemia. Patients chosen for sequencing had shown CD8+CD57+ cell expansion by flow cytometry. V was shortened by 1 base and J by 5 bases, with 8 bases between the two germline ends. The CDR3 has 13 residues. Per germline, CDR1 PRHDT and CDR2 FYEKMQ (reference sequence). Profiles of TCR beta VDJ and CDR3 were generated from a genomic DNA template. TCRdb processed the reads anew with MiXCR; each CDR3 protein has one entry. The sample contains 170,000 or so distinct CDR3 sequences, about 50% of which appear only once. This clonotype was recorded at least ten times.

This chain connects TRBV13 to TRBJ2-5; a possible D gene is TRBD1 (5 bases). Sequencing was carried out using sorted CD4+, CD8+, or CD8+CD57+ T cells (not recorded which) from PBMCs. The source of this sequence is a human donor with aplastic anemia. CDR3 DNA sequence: TGTGCCAGCAGCTTAGCACAGGAGGAGACCCAGTACTTC. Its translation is CASSLAQEETQYF.